A single sample is the source of the 7 T cell receptor beta chains below, sequenced in a study of T cell responses to AZD1222 COVID-19 vaccine. Profiling relied on immunoSEQ multiplex PCR, and the TCRdb table lists in-frame clones only, not all of them. Of about 82,000 clones in the sample, approximately 91% were seen once. Sample: peripheral blood, taken on day 0 of AZD1222 vaccination. Source of these receptors: an adult in good health.

The V and J genes are TRBV10-2 and TRBJ1-5; no clear D gene. The CDR3 has 12 amino acids. Germline CDR1 reads WSHSY; CDR2 reads SAAADI. V was pared by 6 bases and J by 0 bases, with 3 bases between. This CDR3 reads CASRHSNQPQHF. Written as DNA, the CDR3 is TGCGCCAGCAGACATAGCAATCAGCCCCAGCATTTT.

V and J are TRBV6-5 and TRBJ1-1; a possible D gene is TRBD1 (6 bases). Germline CDR1 MNHEY, CDR2 SVGAGI. This CDR3 is built from 13 residues. The V end was cut by 4 bases, the J end by 0 bases, with 6 bases between. DNA for the CDR3: TGTGCCAGCAGTTGGACAGTGAACACTGAAGCTTTCTTT. It encodes CASSWTVNTEAFF.

This chain joins TRBV5-5 and TRBJ1-1; tentatively, D is TRBD1 (5 bases). The germline CDR1 and CDR2 sequences are SGHKS and YYEKEE (reference sequence). The CDR3 covers 18 residues. Trimming left V 0 bases short and J 1 base short, with 19 bases between. For the CDR3, the DNA is TGTGCCAGCAGCTTGGATCCCCAGGGCGCTATGAAGAACACTGAAGCTTTCTTT. Amino acids: CASSLDPQGAMKNTEAFF.

The chain couples TRBV5-4 to TRBJ1-2, with a weak D call TRBD1 (6 bases). V shed 1 base and J shed 2 bases, with 6 bases lying between them. CDR1 SGHNT and CDR2 YYREEE come from the germline V gene (reference sequence). This CDR3 contains 13 residues. CDR3 in DNA: TGTGCCAGCAGCTTGAGGGGGAACTATGGCTACACCTTC. It encodes CASSLRGNYGYTF.

CDR3 in DNA: TGTGCCAGCAGCGAGCGAGGGACAGGGCAAGAGACCCAGTACTTC. Protein: CASSERGTGQETQYF. The chain links TRBV9 to TRBJ2-5; 9 bases fit TRBD1. The germline V gene has CDR1 SGDLS and CDR2 YYNGEE. CDR3 length equals 15 residues. The J segment lost 2 bases and the V segment lost 3 bases, leaving 5 bases of the junction unmatched.

This chain links TRBV28 with TRBJ2-4; D perhaps matches TRBD2 (6 bases). V dropped 4 bases and J dropped 0 bases, with 10 bases sitting between them. This CDR3 is built from 15 residues. Per germline, CDR1 MDHEN and CDR2 SYDVKM. CDR3 loop: CASSSPGGAKNIQYF. In nucleotides, the CDR3 is TGTGCCAGCAGTTCCCCCGGGGGAGCCAAAAACATTCAGTACTTC.

This clone has only one observation. The chain combines TRBV25-1 with TRBJ2-7; 7 bases agree with TRBD2. Germline V CDR1 and CDR2: MGHDK, SYGVNS. The CDR3 is made up of 14 amino acids. J gave up 2 bases and V 6 bases, and 7 bases lay outside the gene matches. The chain's CDR3 is CASSIGGTTYEQYF. The CDR3 DNA is TGTGCCAGCAGCATCGGGGGGACCACCTACGAGCAGTACTTC.